This T cell receptor (beta chain) was found in a study of OX40 agonist ivuxolimab in advanced cancers. Sequencing was performed with immunoSEQ multiplex PCR; in TCRdb, only in-frame clones are kept and a portion is missing. Of around 34,000 clones listed, around 86% were seen once; the top ten hold over 1.3%. In its sample, this clone is medium-sized. The CDR3 runs 16 residues. Trimming took off 1 base at V and 7 bases at J, with 20 bases between the two ends. In germline, CDR1 is SNHLY, CDR2 FYNNEI. The V call is TRBV2, the J call TRBJ2-7; a possible D gene is TRBD2 (6 bases). The input for sequencing was CD4+ or CD8+ T cells sorted from blood, taken in a trial of the OX40 agonist ivuxolimab. The TCR comes from an adult with an advanced solid tumor such as melanoma, head and neck, liver or kidney cancer. In nucleotides, the CDR3 is TGTGCCAGCAGTGAAGGATTTGGGACTGCTCCTTCTGAGCAGTACTTC. Amino acids: CASSEGFGTAPSEQYF.